A single TCR beta chain is shown here with its context. Its antigen is currently not known. No base-level quality is on record; no much larger clone is a single base apart. This entry comes from a study of cytomegalovirus exposure and HLA in healthy donors (dated by TCRdb to 2016 to 2017). About the full investigation: An earlier analysis of approximately 640 of the donors reported more than 250 Gb of sequence data and 120 million or so unique TCR beta sequences from 190 million or so T cells. To decide whether each TCR beta V gene segment behaved as functional or pseudogenic, an earlier analysis of fewer than 750 of the donors relied on high-throughput TCR beta sequencing. All discovery cohort repertoires had been generated on a single sequencing platform. In the later analysis, no new phenotypic data were used to find candidate immune exposures; instead, reliance was placed on TCR beta sequences and their occurrence across donors. Because of strong linkage in the cohort, roughly five DR-DQ haplotypes were treated as single units for association and clustering. An early release that covered several hundred HLA-typed donors contained about 300 gigabases of sequencing data and around 80 million unique TCR sequences. In addition to the first cohort of 666 subjects, a separate validation cohort of over 90 different subjects was used. Donor age, sex, ethnicity and CMV serostatus were collected together with the repertoire data. The number of donors typed differed by locus, with 629-630 for A, B, C, DRB1 and DQB1, 522 for DQA1, under 610 for DPA1, and some 440 for DPB1. Of the roughly 400 genotyped donors, 65% to 90% fell in the genetic ancestry cluster associated with self-reported Caucasian donors. The study aimed to test whether signatures of past pathogen exposure could be identified by cataloging public T cell receptors. The study used immunosequencing to profile the T cell repertoires of 670 or so subjects and linked those repertoires to cytomegalovirus serostatus. On average, 235,054 unique TCR beta nucleotide sequences were sequenced per donor among fewer than 500 genotyped donors of the cohort, with roughly 18% of those sequences being non-productive. To predict cytomegalovirus infection status, the study combined high-throughput TCR immunosequencing, statistical association of individual TCRs with disease status, and machine learning. Genome-wide SNP genotypes for about 60% of the roughly 670 donors were used in a later genetic analysis, which treated that subset as a discovery cohort. In a later analysis, previously published TCR beta repertoires from fewer than 750 donors were re-analyzed and high-resolution HLA genotyping was added so that TCR occurrence patterns could be studied. Class I and class II HLA loci were covered by the typing at four-digit resolution.

Study-level results and caveats: In a later genetic analysis, fewer N-insertions in productive TCRs were reported among donors in an Asian-associated ancestry cluster than the roughly 710-donor mean. Cytomegalovirus status was reported to be diagnosed by the classifier with high specificity and sensitivity in both the original and validation cohorts. Because counts were too low, some 16 rarely observed V segments, including chromosome 9 orphons, were excluded from the earlier analysis of about 500 of the donors. Across donors, most TCR sequences were observed very rarely, whereas some public TCRs were present in many individuals. An association between a missense DCLRE1C variant and V-gene and J-gene trimming of TCR beta chains was found in a later genetic analysis and replicated in an independent cohort. Immune exposure information for the cohort was limited to CMV serostatus. At a false discovery rate of 0.05, a later analysis linked 16,951 TCR beta sequences to specific HLA alleles. Presence/absence analyses assumed roughly uniform sequencing depth across donors, an assumption that may not hold. Only TCR beta chains were sequenced in this cohort, and the absence of alpha or paired-chain data limited detectable features. A further reported finding was that TCR beta sequences accurately predicted the HLA-A and HLA-B alleles for most subjects in the first cohort. Some IMGT-functional V segments, including TRBV6-2 and TRBV6-3, could not be distinguished by the 87-base-pair reads and were therefore excluded. An earlier analysis of 450 to 750 of the donors showed that most TCR beta V segments appeared in productive rearrangements either about 87% or about 30% of the time, which broadly matched IMGT annotations. In a later analysis, most CMV-associated TCR beta chains were found to appear HLA-restricted, with HLA associations seemingly driven largely by CMV exposure. Because HLA typing was unavailable for some donors at each locus, only the typed subset was used in association tests. Several of the top co-occurrence clusters appeared to be linked to parvovirus B19, influenza, CMV and Epstein-Barr virus, according to a later analysis. A few of the identified cytomegalovirus-associated TCR beta chains were confirmed in vitro to be specific for cytomegalovirus antigens. According to the authors, the approach could potentially be generalized to other disease states and immunological phenotypes. Correlated functional status among segregating V segments might be attributable to linkage disequilibrium, but an unknown experimental factor could not be ruled out. A group of highly shared sequence variants was considered likely to be a technical artifact of the sequencing pipeline. A later analysis found that TCR association rates varied across HLA loci, with DRB1 alleles showing the most associated TCRs and HLA-C alleles the fewest. A total of 150 or so TCR beta chains were listed by the study as associated with cytomegalovirus. In a later analysis, HLA-associated TCR beta chains showed more clonal expansion and lower generation probabilities than non-associated chains that were equally common. Assigning TCR associations to individual alleles was difficult when HLA alleles, especially DR and DQ, strongly co-occurred.

The cohort consisted of approximately 670 healthy bone marrow donors. All cohort members were sampled while nominally healthy, although unrecorded immune exposures were likely present. The donor tested CMV seronegative and was one of the 352 seronegative cohort members. Each donor provided a peripheral blood sample, and peripheral blood mononuclear cells were used for TCR beta sequencing. Genomic DNA was extracted from the blood cell samples with the Qiagen DNeasy Blood Extraction Kit. Relative to germline, V is missing 1 base and J is missing 8 bases, with 5 bases of the junction outside any gene match. Inclusive of the bounding cysteine and phenylalanine, the CDR3 is 14 residues long. Of all the DNA, just the CDR3 is kept, 42 bases in frame from base 1. CDR1 and CDR2 are drawn from the germline V gene: SGHTA, FQGNSA. To prepare the library, the immunoSEQ multiplex PCR assay was applied. The multiplex PCR relied on a mix of 60 forward primers for TCR Vbeta segments and 13 reverse primers for TCR Jbeta segments. A multiplex PCR assay on genomic DNA amplified the CDR3 region of rearranged TCR beta genes. On the Illumina HiSeq System, the amplified TCR beta libraries were sequenced as 87-base-pair reads. The paper's processing steps were these. A later analysis tallied around 87 million unique TCR beta chains across the 660 or so repertoires, and around 12 million of those chains were shared by two or more donors. A nearest-neighbor algorithm error-corrected the raw reads and collapsed the reads into unique sequences, merging closely related sequences to remove PCR and sequencing errors. V, D and J gene segments were assigned by aligning CDR3 sequences to IMGT reference sequences. Each retained sequence needed at least a six-nucleotide match to both a V gene segment and a J gene segment. A rearrangement counted as productive if the CDR3 had no stop codons and remained in frame with V and J, and every other rearrangement counted as non-productive. CDR3 was defined by IMGT convention, running from the second conserved V-encoded cysteine to the conserved J-encoded phenylalanine. In an earlier analysis of around 600 of the donors, sequences lacking an unambiguous match to a single V gene segment were excluded. In an earlier analysis of a few hundred of the donors, a V segment was called functional when productive rearrangements were above 56.7%, and segregating when the standard deviation between donors exceeded 5%. To diagnose cytomegalovirus status from the catalog of TCR beta chain sequences, a statistical classification framework was built. In a later analysis, V and J genes were assigned by comparing TCR nucleotide sequences against IMGT/GENE-DB human TR gene sequences. In a later analysis, CDR3 sequences and most-parsimonious VDJ recombination scenarios were assigned using the TCRdist pipeline. In a later analysis, each TCR beta chain was defined by its CDR3 amino acid sequence together with its V-gene family, and reads without a unique V-gene family were excluded. As a way to deal with suspected cross-contamination and a sequencing artifact, a later analysis dropped 450 to 700 nucleotide sequences that were highly shared and had low generation probability. A later analysis calculated a clonal expansion index for each public chain from normalized within-repertoire ranks of inferred template counts. In a later analysis, generation probabilities were computed using a VDJ recombination model fitted to out-of-frame rearrangements, and the results were checked against IGoR. In a later analysis, hypergeometric tests were used to score TCR-TCR, TCR-HLA and TCR-CMV co-occurrence, with a repertoire-size bias correction applied to TCR pairs. False discovery rates were estimated in a later analysis by permuting HLA or CMV assignments 20 times. In a later analysis, co-occurring TCRs were grouped using DBSCAN, with TCRdist sequence similarity added in when clustering inside HLA-allele-positive subsets. For co-occurrence clustering, repertoires with fewer than 30,000 or more than 120,000 public chains were excluded, along with five or six repertoires with anomalous nucleotide sharing. In TCRdb, the immuneACCESS table is reduced to in-frame sequences with V and J assigned. These tables do not hold every clone; where another copy was compared, an unresolved V gene accounts for under half, and the others remain unexplained. V and J calls plus clone size are reproduced from that table; the DNA served to infer D and trimming. The sample table records 100,000 to 130,000 clones; 70% to 85% of these occur just once. 3.5% to 5% of the sample rests with the top ten.

The chain employs TRBV7-2 and TRBJ1-2; a stretch of 9 junction bases matches TRBD1. The source is a male donor in good health and CMV-seronegative. The sample comprised PBMCs. The DNA reads TGTGCCAGCAGCTTAGGGGACAGGGTTCGGGGCTACACCTTC. It codes for CASSLGDRVRGYTF.